The sequence of this T cell receptor beta chain was determined in a study of T cells after yellow fever vaccination. About this clonotype itself: Its antigen is not known.

The CDR3 is 15 amino acids. 5'RACE template switching produced TCR cDNA carrying a universal primer site and UMIs. TCRdb ran MiXCR on the 5' RACE reads and lists one entry per CDR3 protein. The sample records 250,000 to 400,000 distinct CDR3 sequences, 3.5% to 5% being singletons. Study-wide results and caveats: Researchers noted that a small share of clonotypes showed up in both CD4 and CD8 compartments.

Here the sequenced sample was PBMCs, taken 15 days after the yellow fever booster vaccination. This clonotype originated in a man aged 18 to 29 who received the YFV17D yellow fever vaccine. V is TRBV21-1 and J is TRBJ1-5; the table's TRBD1 call for D was not verified on the DNA. TRBV21-1 is tagged as a pseudogene. CDR3 in amino acids: CASSHGTGLYQPQHF. The CDR3 DNA sequence: TGTGCCAGCAGCCACGGGACAGGGTTATATCAGCCCCAGCATTTT.